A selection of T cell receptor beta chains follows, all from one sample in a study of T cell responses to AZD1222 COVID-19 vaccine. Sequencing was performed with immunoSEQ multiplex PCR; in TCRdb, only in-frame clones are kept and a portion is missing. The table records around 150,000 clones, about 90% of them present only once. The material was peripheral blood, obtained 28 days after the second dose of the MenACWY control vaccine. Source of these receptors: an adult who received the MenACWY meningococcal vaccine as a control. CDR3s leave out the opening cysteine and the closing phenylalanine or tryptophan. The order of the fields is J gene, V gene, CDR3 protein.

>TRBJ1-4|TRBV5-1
ASSLAVGSGQRLHKGEKLF
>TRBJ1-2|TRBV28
ASSLFSQGNYGYT
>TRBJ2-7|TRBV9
ASSPRGMNPYEQY
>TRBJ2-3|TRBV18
ASSPLRQGAGTDTQY
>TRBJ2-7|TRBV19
ASSRQGQEVAYEQY
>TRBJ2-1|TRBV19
ASGIGVNNEQF
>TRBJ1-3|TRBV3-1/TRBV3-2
ASSQSGTTSGNTIY
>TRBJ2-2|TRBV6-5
ASSYSSGIPGELF
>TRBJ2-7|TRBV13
ASSLGGPRGRSYEQY
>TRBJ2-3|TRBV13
ASSLRTGPSTDTQY
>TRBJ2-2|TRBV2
ASSEALQNTGELF
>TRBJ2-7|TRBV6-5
ASSYNRDSSYEQY
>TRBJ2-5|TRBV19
ASSTISGEETQY
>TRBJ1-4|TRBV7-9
ASSFPNATNEKLF
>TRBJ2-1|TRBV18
ASSPEEGTSGIYNEQF
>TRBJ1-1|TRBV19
ASRDRRTEAF
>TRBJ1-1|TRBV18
ASAIRDRGLNTEAF
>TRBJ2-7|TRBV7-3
ASSSTGPGGEQY
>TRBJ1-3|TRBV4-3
ASSQDYGHTIY
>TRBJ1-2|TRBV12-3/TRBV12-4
ASRTGGSDGYT
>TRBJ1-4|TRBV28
ASSSEVATNEKLF
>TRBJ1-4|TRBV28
ASSWSGTGLKKLF
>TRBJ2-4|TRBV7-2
ASSLAGGKNIQY
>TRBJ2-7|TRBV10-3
AITGTPSGEQY
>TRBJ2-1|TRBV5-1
ASSSILAGVSNEQF
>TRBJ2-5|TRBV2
ASSVLFIDAETQY
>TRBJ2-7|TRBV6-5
ASRRDIYEQY
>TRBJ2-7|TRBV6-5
ASNNYEQY
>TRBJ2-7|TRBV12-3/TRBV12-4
ASRVSGSYEQY
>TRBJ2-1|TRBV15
ATGGSLVNEQF
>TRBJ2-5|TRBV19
ASRSTDQETQY
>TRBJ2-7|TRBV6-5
ASSNRGRREQY
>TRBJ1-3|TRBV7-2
ASSFSRQAGNTIY
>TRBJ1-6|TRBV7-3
APRPSGYNSPLH
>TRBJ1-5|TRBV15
ATSRVPGLDQPQH
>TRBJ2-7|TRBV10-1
ASSESLSGEQY
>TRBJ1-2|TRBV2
ASSEQQGLYGYT
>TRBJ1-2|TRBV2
ASSPQRGNGYT
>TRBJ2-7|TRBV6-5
ASSTGLYEQY
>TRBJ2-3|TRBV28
ASSSLDRGTSDTQY
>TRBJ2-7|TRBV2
ASSGLGDEQY
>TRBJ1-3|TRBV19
ASSMTGTGTNTIY
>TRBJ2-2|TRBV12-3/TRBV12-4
ASRQLDTGELF
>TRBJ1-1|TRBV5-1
ASSLFAGTGTTEAF
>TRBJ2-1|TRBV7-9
ASSPRQNNEQF
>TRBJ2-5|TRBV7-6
ASSLGTGGFFETQY
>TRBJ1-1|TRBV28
ASNLPGLSEAF
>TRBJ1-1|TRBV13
ASSRTGNGGTEAF
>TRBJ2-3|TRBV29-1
SVEREVADTQY
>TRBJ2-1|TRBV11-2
ASSLEAASEQF
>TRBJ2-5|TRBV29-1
SGRVGEETQY
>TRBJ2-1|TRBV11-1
ASSLFGLAGANEQF
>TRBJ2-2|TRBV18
ASSPISRTAIGELF
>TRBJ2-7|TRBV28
ASSPPGQWKEQY
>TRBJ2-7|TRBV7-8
ASSPTSGYEQY
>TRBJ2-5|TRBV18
ASSPRVTQETQY